Listed below are T cell receptor beta chains from one sample, sequenced in a study of Ad26.COV2.S vaccination and SARS-CoV-2 variants. Produced via immunoSEQ multiplex PCR; TCRdb's table is partial and in-frame only. The top ten clones hold around 6.6% of a sample with 300,000 to 350,000 clones, around 89% of them seen once. The sequencing used peripheral blood, collected in a trial of Ad26.COV2.S vaccine versus placebo. The receptors here all came from a person aged 18-65 years who received the Ad26.COV2.S COVID-19 vaccine or a placebo. CDR3s include the opening cysteine and the closing phenylalanine or tryptophan. The order of the fields is J gene, clone size, D gene, V gene, CDR3 DNA, CDR3 protein. D genes are given only for firm matches. Size is omitted from some rows. Given values are once, few, many or a class for expanded clones.

j_call: TRBJ2-7
clone_size: .
d_call: .
v_call: TRBV9
cdr3_nt: TGTGCCAGCAGCGTAGCCCCAAGGGAAGAGCAGTACTTC
cdr3_aa: CASSVAPREEQYF

j_call: TRBJ2-7
clone_size: .
d_call: TRBD2
v_call: TRBV29-1
cdr3_nt: TGCAGCGTTACTAGCGGGAGGCTTCGCGAGCAGTACTTC
cdr3_aa: CSVTSGRLREQYF

j_call: TRBJ2-5
clone_size: .
d_call: .
v_call: TRBV9
cdr3_nt: TGTGCCAGCAGCGTAGATTTCAGGGGTGAGACCCAGTACTTC
cdr3_aa: CASSVDFRGETQYF

j_call: TRBJ2-3
clone_size: once
d_call: TRBD2
v_call: TRBV9
cdr3_nt: TGTGCCAGCAGCGTAGCCCCAGCGGGGGGCACAGATACGCAGTATTTT
cdr3_aa: CASSVAPAGGTDTQYF

j_call: TRBJ2-7
clone_size: .
d_call: TRBD2
v_call: TRBV29-1
cdr3_nt: TGCAGCGTGGCGCCCGGGTTTTCGGGAGGTATCGAGCAGTACTTC
cdr3_aa: CSVAPGFSGGIEQYF

j_call: TRBJ1-2
clone_size: once
d_call: .
v_call: TRBV7-2
cdr3_nt: TGTGCCAGCAGCCAGGGCCAGGGGCGTTTTGGCTACACCTTC
cdr3_aa: CASSQGQGRFGYTF

j_call: TRBJ2-7
clone_size: few
d_call: TRBD1
v_call: TRBV4-2
cdr3_nt: TGTGCCAGCAGCAAAGATGGGACAGGTCCCTACGAGCAGTACTTC
cdr3_aa: CASSKDGTGPYEQYF

j_call: TRBJ2-7
clone_size: once
d_call: .
v_call: TRBV7-2
cdr3_nt: TGTGCCAGCAGCTTAGTGGACGGGACCTACGAGCAGTACTTC
cdr3_aa: CASSLVDGTYEQYF

j_call: TRBJ2-1
clone_size: .
d_call: TRBD1
v_call: TRBV6-5
cdr3_nt: TGTGCCAGCAGCCTACGACAGGGCTACAATGAGCAGTTCTTC
cdr3_aa: CASSLRQGYNEQFF

j_call: TRBJ2-6
clone_size: .
d_call: .
v_call: TRBV7-8
cdr3_nt: TGTGCCAGCAGGGGAAACGGAACTGGGGCCAACGTCCTGACTTTC
cdr3_aa: CASRGNGTGANVLTF

j_call: TRBJ2-2
clone_size: once
d_call: .
v_call: TRBV9
cdr3_nt: TGTGCCAGTACATCGAACACCGGGGAGCTGTTTTTT
cdr3_aa: CASTSNTGELFF

j_call: TRBJ1-4
clone_size: .
d_call: .
v_call: TRBV7-2
cdr3_nt: TGTGCCAGCAGCTTAGGCGTAAAGCTAGGAAAACTGTTTTTT
cdr3_aa: CASSLGVKLGKLFF

j_call: TRBJ2-2
clone_size: .
d_call: .
v_call: TRBV24-1
cdr3_nt: TGTGCCACCGGGGACACCCGGAACACCGGGGAGCTGTTTTTT
cdr3_aa: CATGDTRNTGELFF

j_call: TRBJ1-2
clone_size: .
d_call: TRBD1
v_call: TRBV18
cdr3_nt: TGTGCCAGCTCATTTCGTCCTACAGGGGAAAACGGCTACACCTTC
cdr3_aa: CASSFRPTGENGYTF

j_call: TRBJ1-2
clone_size: .
d_call: .
v_call: TRBV5-5
cdr3_nt: TGTGCCAGCAGCTTGGTTGGAGGCGATGGCTACACCTTC
cdr3_aa: CASSLVGGDGYTF

j_call: TRBJ1-5
clone_size: .
d_call: .
v_call: TRBV7-2
cdr3_nt: TGTGCCAGCGTCGAGCCGGCGAGCAATCAGCCCCAGCATTTT
cdr3_aa: CASVEPASNQPQHF

j_call: TRBJ1-1
clone_size: .
d_call: .
v_call: TRBV25-1
cdr3_nt: TGTGCCAGCATGGGAAGAGGAATGAACACTGAAGCTTTCTTT
cdr3_aa: CASMGRGMNTEAFF

j_call: TRBJ1-1
clone_size: once
d_call: TRBD1
v_call: TRBV6-5
cdr3_nt: TGTGCCAGCAGCTACCGGGACAGGGGCTACACTGAAGCTTTCTTT
cdr3_aa: CASSYRDRGYTEAFF

j_call: TRBJ2-2
clone_size: .
d_call: TRBD2
v_call: TRBV7-8
cdr3_nt: TGTGCCAGCAGCTTAGAGTCTAGCGGGAGGAGGAGCACCGGGGAGCTGTTTTTT
cdr3_aa: CASSLESSGRRSTGELFF